This T cell receptor beta chain is from a study of cytomegalovirus exposure and HLA in healthy donors. Overall study results and limits: The study flagged 150 to 200 TCR beta chains as cytomegalovirus-associated.

The germline V gene has CDR1 MNHEY and CDR2 SMNVEV (reference sequence). The CDR3 is made up of 16 amino acids. V lost 2 bases to trimming and J lost 1 base; unmatched junction nucleotides: 5. TCRdb's table, derived via immunoSEQ multiplex PCR, lists solely in-frame clones and lacks some. The profile shows some 230,000 clones, around nine tenths of them singletons. The donors were part of the validation cohort of some 120 subjects. That cohort was separate from the first cohort, which comprised some 670 subjects. Note on this clone: As yet, its antigen is unknown.

J is TRBJ2-7 and V is TRBV27; 10 bases match TRBD2. This clonotype originated in a woman aged 18-35 years in good health and CMV-seronegative. The sequenced sample was PBMCs. The CDR3 region has the DNA TGTGCCAGCAGTTTAAGGGGACTAGCGCAATCCTACGAGCAGTACTTC. It translates to CASSLRGLAQSYEQYF.